The 16 T cell receptor beta chains below all came from one sample that was sequenced in a study of identical twins. TCRdb reprocessed the 5' RACE reads via MiXCR and lists one record per CDR3 protein. The sample has about 660,000 distinct CDR3 sequences, around 8.6% seen once; the top ten hold 0.85% to 1%. This sample also appeared in a second study, on yellow fever vaccine responses in identical twins.

The sample consisted of PBMCs. These receptors were collected from a woman aged 18-29 years in good health.

Many counts were recorded for this clonotype. The genes are TRBV6-2 or TRBV6-3 and TRBJ2-1; 8 nucleotides line up with TRBD1. V lost 6 bases to trimming and J lost 6 bases; unmatched junction nucleotides: 4. This CDR3 is built from 13 residues. Germline V gives CDR1 MNHEY, CDR2 SVGEGT. This chain's CDR3 is CASSWDRSNEQFF. Written as DNA, the CDR3 is TGTGCCAGCAGCTGGGACAGGTCCAATGAGCAGTTCTTC.

V gene TRBV6-2 or TRBV6-3 combines with J gene TRBJ2-7, with no clear D. Trimming pared 8 bases from V and 6 bases from J, leaving 11 bases between. This CDR3 contains 11 residues. Germline V gene sequence: CDR1 MNHEY, CDR2 SVGEGT. CDR3 sequence reads: CASYTPGEQYF. The CDR3 bases are TGTGCCAGCTACACCCCCGGCGAGCAGTACTTC.

At least ten counts were recorded for this clonotype. The V and J genes are TRBV29-1 and TRBJ2-1, with 9 nucleotides matching TRBD2. With 1 base clipped from V and 9 bases from J, the junction kept 7 bases outside the gene matches. Looked up from germline, CDR1 is SQVTM and CDR2 is ANQGSEA. The length of the CDR3 is 14 residues. CDR3 region: CSVEGLAGSGEQFF. CDR3 DNA sequence: TGCAGCGTTGAAGGTCTAGCGGGGAGTGGTGAGCAGTTCTTC.

This clonotype was seen at least ten times. The V and J genes are TRBV11-2 and TRBJ2-7; 11 nucleotides align to TRBD2. J gave up 5 bases and V 0 bases, and 3 bases lay outside the gene matches. This CDR3 contains 15 residues. Germline values: CDR1 SGHAT, CDR2 FQNNGV. In DNA, the CDR3 is TGTGCCAGCAGCTTAGATTTGACTAGCGGGAACGAGCAGTACTTC. It codes for CASSLDLTSGNEQYF. Variable domain in full (rest from reference TRBV11-2 and TRBJ2-7): EAGVAQSPRYKIIEKRQSVAFWCNPISGHATLYWYQQILGQGPKLLIQFQNNGVVDDSQLPKDRFSAERLKGVDSTLKIQPAKLEDSAVYLCASSLDLTSGNEQYFGPGTRLTVT.

Many counts were recorded for this clonotype. This sequence joins TRBV5-1 and TRBJ2-2; TRBD2 matches 11 bases. The CDR3 contains 16 residues. Germline lookup yields CDR1 SGHRS and CDR2 YFSETQ. The ends lost 5 bases at V and 0 bases at J; junction bases unmatched: 3. The CDR3 DNA sequence: TGCGCCAGCAGGCAACTAGCGGGGGCGAACACCGGGGAGCTGTTTTTT. Translating it yields CASRQLAGANTGELFF.

This clonotype showed up just a few times. This chain connects TRBV6-7 to TRBJ2-7; 7 bases line up with TRBD1. TRBV6-7 falls under the ORF class, with uncertain function. V lost 4 bases, J lost 2 bases, and 5 bases stayed unmatched. The CDR3 totals 14 residues. The CDR3 reads CASSWQGVTYEQYF. The DNA of the CDR3 is TGTGCCAGCAGTTGGCAGGGGGTGACCTACGAGCAGTACTTC.

Many counts were recorded for this clonotype. V is TRBV7-9 and J is TRBJ2-7; 7 positions agree with TRBD2. The germline gives CDR1 SEHNR, CDR2 FQNEAQ (reference sequence). J was trimmed by 1 base and V by 0 bases; bases with no gene match: 3. The length of the CDR3 is 15 residues. The CDR3 loop is CASSLAREGSYEQYF. In nucleotides, the CDR3 is TGTGCCAGCAGCTTAGCCAGGGAGGGGTCCTACGAGCAGTACTTC.

There are many counts of this clonotype. This chain joins TRBV12-3 or TRBV12-4 and TRBJ2-7; D not resolved. The CDR3 consists of 13 residues. The V end was cut by 3 bases, the J end by 2 bases, with 8 bases between. The CDR3 spells CASSFSQTYEQYF. The CDR3 DNA sequence: TGTGCCAGCAGTTTCAGCCAGACCTACGAGCAGTACTTC.

This clonotype appeared many times. The gene calls are TRBV12-3 or TRBV12-4 and TRBJ2-7; either TRBD1 or TRBD2 may fit D (5 bases each). CDR3 length equals 14 residues. Deletions cut 4 bases from V and 0 bases from J, with 10 bases between. CDR3 DNA: TGTGCCAGCAGTTCACCAGGGAGCTCCTACGAGCAGTACTTC. Its translation: CASSSPGSSYEQYF.

This clonotype showed up just once. The V gene is TRBV11-2, the J gene TRBJ2-5; TRBD1 aligns across 10 bases. The CDR3 runs 15 residues. Germline loops: CDR1 SGHAT, CDR2 FQNNGV. V shed 2 bases and J 5 bases; nucleotides not matched to a gene: 5. The CDR3 here is CASSLSPDRGETQYF. The CDR3 bases are TGTGCCAGCAGCTTAAGCCCGGACAGGGGGGAGACCCAGTACTTC. Filled out from reference TRBV11-2 and TRBJ2-5, the complete variable domain reads EAGVAQSPRYKIIEKRQSVAFWCNPISGHATLYWYQQILGQGPKLLIQFQNNGVVDDSQLPKDRFSAERLKGVDSTLKIQPAKLEDSAVYLCASSLSPDRGETQYFGPGTRLLVL.

In this sample, this clonotype turned up many times. This chain uses TRBV7-9 with TRBJ2-2; D unclear. V lost 5 bases to trimming and J lost 7 bases, with 17 bases between them. Germline V lookup: CDR1 SEHNR, CDR2 FQNEAQ (reference sequence). This CDR3 contains 15 residues. The CDR3 DNA is TGTGCCAGCAGCACCGCACATACCCCAGGCGGGGAGCTGTTTTTT. Protein: CASSTAHTPGGELFF.

The V gene is TRBV18, the J gene TRBJ2-1, with 7 positions matching TRBD2. From germline, CDR1 is KGHSH and CDR2 LQKENI. V shed 3 bases and J 9 bases; nucleotides not matched to a gene: 11. This CDR3 comprises 15 residues. As DNA, the CDR3 is TGTGCCAGCTCACCTCCCAGCGGGGTGGTGGGTGAGCAGTTCTTC. Protein sequence: CASSPPSGVVGEQFF.

V is TRBV6-2 or TRBV6-3 and J is TRBJ2-7; D is perhaps TRBD2 (6 bases). Germline assignment: CDR1 MNHEY and CDR2 SVGEGT. V lost 6 bases and J 3 bases, leaving 12 bases between the germline ends. The CDR3 is 13 residues long. CDR3 sequence reads: CASRKTSFYEQYF. The CDR3 nucleotides read TGTGCCAGCAGGAAGACTAGTTTCTACGAGCAGTACTTC.

This clonotype was counted ten times or more. The DNA for the CDR3 is TGTGCCAGCAGTGAAAGGAAGTTCGGCTATGGCTACACCTTC. Protein: CASSERKFGYGYTF. The genes are TRBV25-1 and TRBJ1-2; D is ambiguous. The CDR3 consists of 14 residues. Deletions cut 2 bases from V and 4 bases from J, with 11 bases between. Germline CDR1 and CDR2: MGHDK and SYGVNS.

There are many counts of this clonotype. This chain joins TRBV12-3 or TRBV12-4 and TRBJ2-1; maybe TRBD2 (5 bases). V was pared by 1 base and J by 15 bases, with 7 bases between. The CDR3 totals 10 residues. The CDR3 DNA follows: TGTGCCAGCAGTTTAGGGACTCCGTTCTTC. This codes for CASSLGTPFF.

The rearrangement links TRBV7-9 to TRBJ2-1, with 8 nucleotides matching TRBD2. The germline gives CDR1 SEHNR, CDR2 FQNEAQ (reference sequence). The CDR3 is made up of 16 amino acids. V gave up 1 base and J gave up 11 bases; unmatched junction bases: 13. CDR3 residues: CASSLDLGFLAGKQFF. The CDR3 DNA reads as TGTGCCAGCAGCTTAGACCTGGGGTTCTTAGCGGGGAAGCAGTTCTTC. The whole variable domain, filled in from reference TRBV7-9 and TRBJ2-1, reads DTGVSQNPRHKITKRGQNVTFRCDPISEHNRLYWYRQTLGQGPEFLTYFQNEAQLEKSRLLSDRFSAERPKGSFSTLEIQRTEQGDSAMYLCASSLDLGFLAGKQFFGPGTRLTVL.